This record covers a single TCR beta chain. Its target is not known. This sample stems from a study of cytomegalovirus exposure and HLA in healthy donors. The CDR3 contains 13 residues. Per the germline V gene, CDR1 is SGHNT and CDR2 is YYREEE (reference sequence). The V and J ends lost 4 bases and 7 bases, in that order; junction bases with no gene match: 7. Primers for the PCR totalled 60 Vbeta and 13 Jbeta. Per the original data handling: As a later analysis found, there were about 80 million unique TCR beta chains, of which 8.5 million to 13 million were shared. Only in-frame clones appear in the TCRdb table, and some are missing; sequencing was by immunoSEQ multiplex PCR. V and J calls and clone size come straight from that table; D and trimming were deduced from the DNA. This sample yields 210,000 or so clones, of which under 80% are seen a single time; roughly 0.22% belongs to the top ten. Overall study findings and caveats: Usually a TCR sequence was rare, but some public TCRs were found in many donors. Prior analysis indicated that the majority of TCR beta V segments exhibited productivity approximately 87% or approximately 30% of the time. Later on, a genetic analysis was performed. It linked a missense variant in DCLRE1C with V- and J-gene trimming of TCR beta.

What was sequenced was PBMCs. This TCR derives from a girl aged 2-10 years in good health and CMV-seronegative. This rearrangement joins TRBV5-4 to TRBJ2-5; 7 nucleotides match TRBD2. The chain's CDR3 is CASSQPPGGTQYF. The CDR3 DNA is TGTGCCAGCAGCCAGCCTCCGGGGGGGACCCAGTACTTC. The full variable domain, rest sourced from reference TRBV5-4 and TRBJ2-5, is ETGVTQSPTHLIKTRGQQVTLRCSSQSGHNTVSWYQQALGQGPQFIFQYYREEENGRGNFPPRFSGLQFPNYSSELNVNALELDDSALYLCASSQPPGGTQYFGPGTRLLVL.